This T cell receptor (beta chain) was documented in a study of control samples from healthy donors and cancer patients. Clones were read by immunoSEQ multiplex PCR, and TCRdb kept only the in-frame ones, dropping some. Of 100,000 or so clones listed, 85% to 90% were seen once; the top ten hold approximately 8.3%. Germline-derived CDR1 and CDR2 are MNHEY and SVGAGI. V lost 6 bases to trimming and J lost 6 bases; unmatched junction nucleotides: 8. The CDR3 consists of 14 residues. The V gene is TRBV6-5, the J gene TRBJ2-1; 7 bases agree with TRBD1. The receptor was isolated from a man aged 30 to 45 in good health. Sequenced: blood. CDR3: CASSLGQKGNEQFF. CDR3 DNA sequence: TGTGCCAGCAGCCTGGGACAGAAGGGCAATGAGCAGTTCTTC.